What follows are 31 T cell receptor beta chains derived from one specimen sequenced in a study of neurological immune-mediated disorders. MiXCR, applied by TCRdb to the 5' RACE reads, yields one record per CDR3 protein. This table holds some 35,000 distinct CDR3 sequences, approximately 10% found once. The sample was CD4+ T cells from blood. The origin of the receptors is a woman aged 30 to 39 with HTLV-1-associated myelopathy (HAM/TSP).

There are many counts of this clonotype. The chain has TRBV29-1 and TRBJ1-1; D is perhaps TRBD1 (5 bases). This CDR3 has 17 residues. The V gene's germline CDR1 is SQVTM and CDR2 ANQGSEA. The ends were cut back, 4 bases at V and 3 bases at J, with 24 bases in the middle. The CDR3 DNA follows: TGCAGCGTTGCCCCGCGGGCCTTCCAGACGGGGGACACTGAAGCTTTCTTT. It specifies CSVAPRAFQTGDTEAFF.

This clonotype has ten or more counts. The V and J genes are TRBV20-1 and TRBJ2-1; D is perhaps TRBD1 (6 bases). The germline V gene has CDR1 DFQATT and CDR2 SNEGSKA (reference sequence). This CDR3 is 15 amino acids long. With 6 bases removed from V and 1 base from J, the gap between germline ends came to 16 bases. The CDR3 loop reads CSAIQGTLSYNEQFF. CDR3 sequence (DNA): TGCAGTGCAATCCAGGGGACACTTTCCTACAATGAGCAGTTCTTC.

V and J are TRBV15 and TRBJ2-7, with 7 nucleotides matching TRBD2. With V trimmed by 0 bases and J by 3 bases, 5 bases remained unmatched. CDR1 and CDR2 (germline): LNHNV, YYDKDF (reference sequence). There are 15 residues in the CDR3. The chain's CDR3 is CATSRDGASGYEQYF. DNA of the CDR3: TGTGCCACCAGCAGAGATGGTGCTAGCGGCTACGAGCAGTACTTC.

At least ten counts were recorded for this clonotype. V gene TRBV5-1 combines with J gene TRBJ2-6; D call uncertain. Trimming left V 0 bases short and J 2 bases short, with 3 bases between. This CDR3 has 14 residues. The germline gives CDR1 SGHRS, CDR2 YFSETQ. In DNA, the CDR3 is TGCGCCAGCAGCTTGGGGCCTGGGGCCAACGTCCTGACTTTC. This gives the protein CASSLGPGANVLTF.

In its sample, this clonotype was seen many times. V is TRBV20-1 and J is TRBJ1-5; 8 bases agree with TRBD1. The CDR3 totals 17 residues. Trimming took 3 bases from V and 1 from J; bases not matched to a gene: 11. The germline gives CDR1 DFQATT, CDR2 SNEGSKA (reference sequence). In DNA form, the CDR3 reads TGCAGTGCTAGCGTCTCCCAGGGGGCTTCGAGCAATCAGCCCCAGCATTTT. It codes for CSASVSQGASSNQPQHF.

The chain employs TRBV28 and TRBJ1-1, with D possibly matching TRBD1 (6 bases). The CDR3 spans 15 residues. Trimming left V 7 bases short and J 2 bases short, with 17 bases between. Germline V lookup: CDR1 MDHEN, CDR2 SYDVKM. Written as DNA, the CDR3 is TGTGCCAGCAATTCGGTGGGACAAGGTAACACTGAAGCTTTCTTT. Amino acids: CASNSVGQGNTEAFF.

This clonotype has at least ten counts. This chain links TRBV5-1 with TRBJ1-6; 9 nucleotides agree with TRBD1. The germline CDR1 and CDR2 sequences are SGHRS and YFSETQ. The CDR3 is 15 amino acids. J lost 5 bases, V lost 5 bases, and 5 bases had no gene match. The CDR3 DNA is TGCGCCAGCAGGAGGGGACAGGGTGATAATTCACCCCTCCACTTT. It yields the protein CASRRGQGDNSPLHF.

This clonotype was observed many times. DNA of the CDR3: TGTGCCAGCAGCTCCGACAGGGGAGCTTTCTTT. Protein sequence: CASSSDRGAFF. This chain connects TRBV6-1 to TRBJ1-1, with TRBD1 identical over 8 bases. This CDR3 comprises 11 residues. Germline lookup yields CDR1 MNHNS and CDR2 SASEGT. V lost 6 bases and J lost 10; bases outside the gene matches: 4.

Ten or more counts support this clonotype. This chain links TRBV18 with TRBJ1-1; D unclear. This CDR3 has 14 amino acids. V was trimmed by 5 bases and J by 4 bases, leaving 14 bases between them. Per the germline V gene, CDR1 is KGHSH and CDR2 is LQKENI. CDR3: CASSSVLSGTEAFF. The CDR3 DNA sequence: TGTGCCAGCTCATCAGTGTTATCGGGCACTGAAGCTTTCTTT.

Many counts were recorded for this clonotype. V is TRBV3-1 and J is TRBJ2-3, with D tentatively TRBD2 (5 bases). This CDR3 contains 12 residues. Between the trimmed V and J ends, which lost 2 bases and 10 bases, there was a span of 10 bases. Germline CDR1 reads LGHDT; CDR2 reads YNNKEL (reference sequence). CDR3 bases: TGTGCCAGCAGCCAAAGAGGGTCGGCGCAGTATTTT. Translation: CASSQRGSAQYF.

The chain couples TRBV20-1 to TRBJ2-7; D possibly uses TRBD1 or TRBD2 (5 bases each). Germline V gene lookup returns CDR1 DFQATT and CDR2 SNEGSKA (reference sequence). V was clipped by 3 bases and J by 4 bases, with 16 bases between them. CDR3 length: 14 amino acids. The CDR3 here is CSASATTGAYEQYF. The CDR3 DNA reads TGCAGTGCTAGTGCTACCACCGGGGCTTACGAGCAGTACTTC.

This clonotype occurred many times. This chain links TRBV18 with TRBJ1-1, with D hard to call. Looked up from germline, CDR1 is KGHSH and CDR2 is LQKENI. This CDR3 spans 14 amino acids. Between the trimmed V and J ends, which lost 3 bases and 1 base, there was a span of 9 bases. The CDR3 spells CASSPHGPNTEAFF. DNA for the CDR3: TGTGCCAGCTCACCCCACGGTCCGAACACTGAAGCTTTCTTT. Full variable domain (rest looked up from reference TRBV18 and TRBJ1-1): NAGVMQNPRHLVRRRGQEARLRCSPMKGHSHVYWYRQLPEEGLKFMVYLQKENIIDESGMPKERFSAEFPKEGPSILRIQQVVRGDSAAYFCASSPHGPNTEAFFGQGTRLTVV.

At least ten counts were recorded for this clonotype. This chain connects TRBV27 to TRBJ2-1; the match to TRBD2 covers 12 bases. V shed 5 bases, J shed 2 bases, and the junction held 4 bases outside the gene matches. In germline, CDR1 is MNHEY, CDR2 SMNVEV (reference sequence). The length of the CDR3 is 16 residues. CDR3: CASSELAGGPYNEQFF. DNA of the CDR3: TGTGCCAGCAGTGAACTAGCGGGGGGTCCCTACAATGAGCAGTTCTTC.

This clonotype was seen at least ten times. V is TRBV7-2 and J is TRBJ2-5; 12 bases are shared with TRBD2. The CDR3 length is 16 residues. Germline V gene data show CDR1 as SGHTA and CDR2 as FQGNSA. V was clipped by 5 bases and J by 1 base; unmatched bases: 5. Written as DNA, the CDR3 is TGTGCCAGCAGCGAACCTAGCGGGGGGGCCCAAGAGACCCAGTACTTC. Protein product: CASSEPSGGAQETQYF.

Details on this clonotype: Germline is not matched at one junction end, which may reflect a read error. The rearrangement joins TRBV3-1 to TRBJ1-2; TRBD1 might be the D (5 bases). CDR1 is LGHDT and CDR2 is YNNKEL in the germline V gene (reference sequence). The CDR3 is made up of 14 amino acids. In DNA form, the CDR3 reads TGTGCCAACAGCCAAGGGGCGGGCGGCTATGGCTACACATTC. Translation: CANSQGAGGYGYTF. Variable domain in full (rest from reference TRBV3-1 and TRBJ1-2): DTAVSQTPKYLVTQMGNDKSIKCEQNLGHDTMYWYKQDSKKFLKIMFSYNNKELIINETVPNRFSPKSPDKAHLNLHINSLELGDSAVYFCANSQGAGGYGYTFGSGTRLTVV.

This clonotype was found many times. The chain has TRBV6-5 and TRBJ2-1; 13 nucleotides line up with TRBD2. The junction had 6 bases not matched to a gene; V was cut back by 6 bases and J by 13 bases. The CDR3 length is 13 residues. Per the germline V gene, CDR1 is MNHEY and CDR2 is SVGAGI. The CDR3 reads CASRLGTSGAQFF. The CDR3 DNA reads TGTGCCAGCAGGCTCGGGACTAGCGGGGCCCAGTTCTTC.

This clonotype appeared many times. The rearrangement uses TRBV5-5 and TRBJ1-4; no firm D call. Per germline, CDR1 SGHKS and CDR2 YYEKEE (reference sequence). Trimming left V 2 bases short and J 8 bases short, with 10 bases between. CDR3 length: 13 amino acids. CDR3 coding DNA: TGTGCCAGCAGCTTATTGGCTTTCGAAAAACTGTTTTTT. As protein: CASSLLAFEKLFF.

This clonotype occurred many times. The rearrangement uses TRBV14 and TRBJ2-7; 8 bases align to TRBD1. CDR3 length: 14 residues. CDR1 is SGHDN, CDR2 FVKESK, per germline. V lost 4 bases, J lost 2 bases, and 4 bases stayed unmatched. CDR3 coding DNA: TGTGCCAGCAGCCCTAGGACAGGGCCCTACGAGCAGTACTTC. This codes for CASSPRTGPYEQYF.

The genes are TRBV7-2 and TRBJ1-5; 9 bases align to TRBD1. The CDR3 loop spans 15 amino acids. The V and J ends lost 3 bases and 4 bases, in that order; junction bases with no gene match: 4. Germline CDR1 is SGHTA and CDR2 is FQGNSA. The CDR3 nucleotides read TGTGCCAGCAGCTTGGACAGGGGAAGAAATCAGCCCCAGCATTTT. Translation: CASSLDRGRNQPQHF.

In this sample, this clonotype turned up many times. The CDR3 bases are TGCGCCAGCAGCTCCGGACAGGAGACCTACGAGCAGTACTTC. It yields the protein CASSSGQETYEQYF. The chain links TRBV5-1 to TRBJ2-7, with 7 bases identical to TRBD1. Germline V gene lookup returns CDR1 SGHRS and CDR2 YFSETQ. This CDR3 spans 14 amino acids. The junction had 5 bases not matched to a gene; V was cut back by 3 bases and J by 2 bases.

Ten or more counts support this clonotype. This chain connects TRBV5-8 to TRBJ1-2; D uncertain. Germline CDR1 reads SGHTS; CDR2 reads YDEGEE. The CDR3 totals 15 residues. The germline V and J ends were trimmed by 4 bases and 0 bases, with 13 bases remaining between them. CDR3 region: CASSLGPKANYGYTF. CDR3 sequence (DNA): TGTGCCAGCAGCCTAGGGCCAAAAGCTAACTATGGCTACACCTTC.

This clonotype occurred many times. The DNA of the CDR3 is TGTGCCAGCAGCTTAAACAGGGATCAGCCCCAGCATTTT. Translated, it gives CASSLNRDQPQHF. V and J are TRBV7-6 and TRBJ1-5, with D possibly being TRBD1 (6 bases). Germline loops: CDR1 SGHVS, CDR2 FNYEAQ. V was shortened by 2 bases and J by 5 bases, with 7 bases between the two germline ends. CDR3 size: 13 residues.

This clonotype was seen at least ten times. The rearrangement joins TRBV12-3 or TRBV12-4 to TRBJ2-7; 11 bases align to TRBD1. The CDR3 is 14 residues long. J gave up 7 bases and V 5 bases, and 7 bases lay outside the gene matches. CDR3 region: CASSRTGGSGEQYF. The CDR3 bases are TGTGCCAGCAGTCGGACAGGGGGCTCTGGGGAGCAGTACTTC.

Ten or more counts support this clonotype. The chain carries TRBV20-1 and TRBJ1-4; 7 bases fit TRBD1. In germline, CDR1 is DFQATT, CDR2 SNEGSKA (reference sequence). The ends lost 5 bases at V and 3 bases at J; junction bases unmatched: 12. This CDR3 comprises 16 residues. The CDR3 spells CSAPMIRTGANEKLFF. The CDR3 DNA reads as TGCAGTGCTCCTATGATTAGGACAGGCGCTAATGAAAAACTGTTTTTT.

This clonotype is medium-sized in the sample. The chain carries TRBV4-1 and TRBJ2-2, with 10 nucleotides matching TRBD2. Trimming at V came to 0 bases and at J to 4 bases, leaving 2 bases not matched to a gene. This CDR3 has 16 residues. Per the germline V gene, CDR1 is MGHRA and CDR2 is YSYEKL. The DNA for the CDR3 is TGCGCCAGCAGCCAAGAAACTAGCGGGGTCACCGGGGAGCTGTTTTTT. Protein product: CASSQETSGVTGELFF.

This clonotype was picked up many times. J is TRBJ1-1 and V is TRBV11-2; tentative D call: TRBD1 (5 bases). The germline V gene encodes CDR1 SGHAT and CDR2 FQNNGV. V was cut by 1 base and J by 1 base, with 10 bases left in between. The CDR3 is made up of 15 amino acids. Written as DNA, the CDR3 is TGTGCCAGCAGCTTAGCGGGACGGCAGAACACTGAAGCTTTCTTT. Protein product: CASSLAGRQNTEAFF.

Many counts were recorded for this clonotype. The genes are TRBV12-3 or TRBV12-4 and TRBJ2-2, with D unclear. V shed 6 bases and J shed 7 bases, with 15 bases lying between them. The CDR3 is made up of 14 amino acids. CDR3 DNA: TGTGCCAGCAGCCCCAGCGCCTCTGTCGGGGAGCTGTTTTTT. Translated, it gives CASSPSASVGELFF.

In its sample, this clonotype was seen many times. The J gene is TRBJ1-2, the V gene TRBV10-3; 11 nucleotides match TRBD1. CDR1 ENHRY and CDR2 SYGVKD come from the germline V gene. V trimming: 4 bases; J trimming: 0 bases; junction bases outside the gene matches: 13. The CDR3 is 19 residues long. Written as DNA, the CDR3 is TGTGCCATCAGTGGAAACTTACCGGGACAGGGGGGATCTAACTATGGCTACACCTTC. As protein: CAISGNLPGQGGSNYGYTF.

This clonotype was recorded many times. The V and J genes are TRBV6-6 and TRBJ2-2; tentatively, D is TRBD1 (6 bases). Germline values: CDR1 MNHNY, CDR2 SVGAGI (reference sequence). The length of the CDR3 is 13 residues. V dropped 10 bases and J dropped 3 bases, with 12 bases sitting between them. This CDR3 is CATRQEYTGELFF. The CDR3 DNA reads TGTGCCACCAGACAGGAGTACACCGGGGAGCTGTTTTTT.

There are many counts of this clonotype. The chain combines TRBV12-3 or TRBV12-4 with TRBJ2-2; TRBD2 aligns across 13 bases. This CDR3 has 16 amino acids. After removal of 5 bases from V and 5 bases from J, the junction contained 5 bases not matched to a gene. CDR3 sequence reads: CASSPTSGGATGELFF. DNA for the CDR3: TGTGCCAGCAGTCCCACTAGCGGGGGGGCTACCGGGGAGCTGTTTTTT.

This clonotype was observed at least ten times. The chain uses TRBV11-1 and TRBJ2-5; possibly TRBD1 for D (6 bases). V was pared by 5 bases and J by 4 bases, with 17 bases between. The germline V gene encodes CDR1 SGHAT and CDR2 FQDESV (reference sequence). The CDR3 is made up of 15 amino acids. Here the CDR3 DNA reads TGTGCCAGCAGCCTAACTCCAGGGGTTGGAGAGACCCAGTACTTC. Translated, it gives CASSLTPGVGETQYF.